The clone carrying this T cell receptor beta chain was detected ten times or more. Its antigen is unknown. Unique molecular identifiers were attached to individual cDNA molecules during library preparation. In the original processing: Counts of TCRs in each sample centred on a median of around 92,000 and extended from roughly 23,000 to 700,000. In TCRdb, the RACE reads were re-called with MiXCR into one record per CDR3 protein. These V and J calls rely on TCRdb rather than the paper's analysis. The sample lists about 77,000 distinct CDR3 sequences, approximately 8.1% seen once, with about 1.7% in the top ten. The time point denotes: healthy volunteer bleed at 6 weeks. Unfractionated whole blood served as the source for total RNA extraction. This entry comes from a study of human T cells and chemical hapten exposure. For the study at large: Largely, small differences in pooled library volume made per-sample TCR yields vary.

Findings of the study overall: TCRs above 1 in 1000 frequency stayed constant with DPC sensitization.

The sequence was collected from a female donor in good health. Some clones in this sample may be carry-over from other donors' samples. The specimen sequenced was whole blood.

The CDR3 sequence: CASSQGQDSSPLHF. CDR3 in DNA: TGTGCCAGCAGTCAGGGACAGGACTCTTCACCCCTCCACTTT. This chain connects TRBV6-2 or TRBV6-3 to TRBJ1-6; TRBD1 matches at 8 bases. The CDR3 consists of 14 residues. J gave up 9 bases and V 5 bases, and 6 bases lay outside the gene matches. Germline V CDR1 and CDR2: MNHEY, SVGEGT.